The rows below give T cell receptor beta chains drawn from one sample of a study of T cell repertoires in cytomegalovirus infection. One entry per CDR3 protein, called by TCRdb with MiXCR from the reads. Of more than 150,000 distinct CDR3 sequences listed, roughly 17% were seen once; the top ten hold roughly 20%. The sequenced sample consisted of CD8+ T cells from PBMCs. The receptors were sampled from a human donor in good health (CMV status not recorded). Some clones in this sample may be carry-over from other donors' samples. Each CDR3 is given with its conserved first and last residue. Fields, in order: J gene, clone size, V gene, D gene, CDR3 protein, CDR3 DNA. D genes are given only for firm matches. A clone size is listed for some rows: how often the clone was seen (once, few, many), or a class if it is expanded.

TRBJ2-3,-,TRBV7-2,TRBD2,CASSVTSGSGDTQYF,TGTGCCAGCAGCGTGACTAGCGGGAGTGGAGATACGCAGTATTTT
TRBJ2-2,-,TRBV24-1,-,CATSDSTGELFF,TGTGCCACCAGTGACAGTACCGGGGAGCTGTTTTTT
TRBJ2-7,-,TRBV12-3/TRBV12-4,-,CASSLNREQYF,TGTGCCAGCAGTTTGAATAGGGAGCAGTACTTC
TRBJ2-1,-,TRBV7-3,TRBD1,CASSSTGGPYNEQFF,TGTGCCAGCAGCTCGACAGGGGGTCCCTACAATGAGCAGTTCTTC
TRBJ2-7,few,TRBV7-2,-,CASSTDTYEQYF,TGTGCCAGCAGCACTGACACATACGAGCAGTACTTC
TRBJ2-7,few,TRBV11-2,TRBD1,CASSRGQYPYEQYF,TGTGCCAGCAGCCGGGGACAGTACCCCTACGAGCAGTACTTC
TRBJ1-6,-,TRBV7-3,TRBD1,CSSSLDLTGDSSPLHF,TGTTCCAGCAGCTTGGACCTGACAGGGGATAGCTCACCCCTCCACTTT
TRBJ2-7,-,TRBV5-1,-,CASSLGPTGTTYEQYF,TGCGCCAGCAGCTTGGGCCCAACAGGGACTACCTACGAGCAGTACTTC
TRBJ2-1,few,TRBV5-4,-,CASSLDLTTNEQFF,TGTGCCAGCAGCTTGGATTTGACAACAAATGAGCAGTTCTTC
TRBJ2-1,few,TRBV9,-,CASSAPTGGGYNEQFF,TGTGCCAGCAGCGCCCCGACGGGGGGCGGTTACAATGAGCAGTTCTTC
TRBJ1-5,few,TRBV30,TRBD1,CAWSVLQGDNQPQHF,TGTGCCTGGAGTGTACTACAGGGGGACAATCAGCCCCAGCATTTT
TRBJ2-1,-,TRBV7-2,-,CASSLDVSPGGSEQFF,TGTGCCAGCAGCTTAGATGTTTCGCCAGGAGGGTCTGAGCAGTTCTTC
TRBJ1-1,-,TRBV7-8,TRBD1,CASSLGGTANTEAFF,TGTGCCAGCAGCTTAGGTGGGACAGCGAACACTGAAGCTTTCTTT
TRBJ1-4,few,TRBV7-8,TRBD1,CASSLYRGSAATNEKLFF,TGTGCCAGCAGCTTATACAGGGGGAGTGCGGCAACTAATGAAAAACTGTTTTTT
TRBJ2-3,many,TRBV7-2,-,CASSSFSGARGVGTQYF,TGTGCCAGCAGCTCCTTTTCTGGGGCCAGGGGGGTCGGTACGCAGTATTTT
TRBJ2-2,-,TRBV14,-,CASTPTKTRELFF,TGTGCCAGCACCCCGACGAAAACAAGGGAGCTGTTTTTT
TRBJ1-5,few,TRBV28,-,CASSFGFNQPQHF,TGTGCCAGCAGCTTTGGATTCAATCAGCCCCAGCATTTT
TRBJ2-7,few,TRBV7-2,TRBD2,CASSSYSGSSYEQYF,TGTGCCAGCAGCTCATATAGCGGGAGCTCCTACGAGCAGTACTTC
TRBJ2-5,-,TRBV7-9,-,CASSRTGFYQETQYF,TGTGCCAGCAGTCGAACAGGGTTTTACCAAGAGACCCAGTACTTC
TRBJ2-1,few,TRBV6-1,TRBD1,CASSYGTGGWSEQFF,TGTGCCAGCAGTTACGGGACAGGGGGTTGGAGTGAGCAGTTCTTC
TRBJ2-7,few,TRBV7-6,-,CASSLGGGAAYEQYF,TGTGCCAGCAGCTTGGGGGGTGGCGCGGCCTACGAGCAGTACTTC
TRBJ1-1,-,TRBV10-3,-,CAISNPGGENTEAFF,TGTGCCATCAGTAATCCGGGGGGGGAGAACACTGAAGCTTTCTTT
TRBJ2-6,-,TRBV6-2/TRBV6-3,-,CASSYFGTGANVLTF,TGTGCCAGCAGTTACTTTGGGACCGGGGCCAACGTCCTGACTTTC
TRBJ2-3,few,TRBV10-3,-,CATGTYSTDTQYF,TGTGCCACCGGGACTTACTCCACAGATACGCAGTATTTT
TRBJ2-5,-,TRBV6-1,-,CASSVFRGDSQETQYF,TGTGCCAGCAGTGTTTTCCGGGGCGACTCCCAAGAGACCCAGTACTTC
TRBJ2-2,-,TRBV11-2,TRBD1,CASSFPVSGTGRGQLFF,TGTGCCAGCAGCTTTCCGGTCTCCGGGACAGGGCGCGGGCAGCTGTTTTTT
TRBJ2-5,few,TRBV7-9,-,CASSLGADSRETQYF,TGTGCCAGCAGCTTAGGCGCGGACTCCCGGGAGACCCAGTACTTC
TRBJ2-1,-,TRBV5-6,-,CASSGGASEQFF,TGTGCCAGCAGCGGGGGGGCATCTGAGCAGTTCTTC
TRBJ1-1,few,TRBV7-2,-,CASSLANRRATEAFF,TGTGCCAGCAGCTTAGCGAACAGGAGGGCAACTGAAGCTTTCTTT
TRBJ2-1,-,TRBV14,-,CASSQVLRRSYTSYNEQFF,TGTGCCAGCAGCCAAGTGCTACGGCGGTCCTACACCTCCTACAATGAGCAGTTCTTC
TRBJ2-5,-,TRBV2,TRBD1,CASSDVGTGKGQETQYF,TGTGCCAGCAGTGATGTTGGGACAGGGAAAGGGCAAGAGACCCAGTACTTC
TRBJ2-1,-,TRBV29-1,TRBD2,CSITSGGGIEQFF,TGCAGCATAACTAGCGGAGGGGGAATTGAGCAGTTCTTC
TRBJ1-1,-,TRBV6-5,-,CASIPPDGTEAFF,TGTGCCAGCATCCCCCCGGACGGCACTGAAGCTTTCTTT
TRBJ2-1,-,TRBV11-2,-,CASSLDKGNEQFF,TGTGCCAGCAGCTTAGATAAGGGCAATGAGCAGTTCTTC
TRBJ2-1,once,TRBV6-5,-,CASSYASGWGAINEQFF,TGTGCCAGCAGTTACGCTAGTGGGTGGGGAGCAATTAATGAGCAGTTCTTC
TRBJ2-1,many,TRBV12-5,-,CASGSSASYNEQFF,TGTGCTAGTGGTTCTTCCGCCTCCTACAATGAGCAGTTCTTC
TRBJ2-7,few,TRBV7-2,TRBD2,CASSSAWLAGTKYEQYF,TGTGCCAGCAGCTCTGCTTGGCTAGCGGGCACCAAATACGAGCAGTACTTC
TRBJ2-7,many,TRBV7-2,TRBD2,CASSKPGTTLYEQYF,TGTGCCAGCAGTAAACCCGGGACTACGCTCTACGAGCAGTACTTC
TRBJ1-5,few,TRBV6-6,-,CASSYKAYSNQPQHF,TGTGCCAGCAGTTACAAGGCGTATAGCAATCAGCCCCAGCATTTT
TRBJ2-2,-,TRBV19,-,CASSMGRGELFF,TGTGCCAGTAGTATGGGTCGCGGGGAGCTGTTTTTT
TRBJ1-2,-,TRBV12-3/TRBV12-4,TRBD1,CASSPGGDDGYTF,TGTGCCAGCAGCCCAGGGGGAGACGATGGCTACACCTTC
TRBJ2-6,few,TRBV6-2/TRBV6-3,-,CASSYSSKESASGANVLTF,TGTGCCAGCAGTTACTCGAGTAAGGAGAGTGCCTCTGGGGCCAACGTCCTGACTTTC
TRBJ2-7,few,TRBV27,-,CASRQPGQHYEQYF,TGTGCCAGCAGACAACCGGGCCAACACTACGAGCAGTACTTC
TRBJ1-1,-,TRBV7-9,-,CASSSLGGGFMNTEAFF,TGTGCCAGCAGCTCCCTGGGGGGGGGGTTCATGAACACTGAAGCTTTCTTT
TRBJ2-7,-,TRBV20-1,-,CSARDYGGRGYEQYF,TGCAGTGCTAGAGATTACGGGGGGCGAGGGTACGAGCAGTACTTC